This passage covers 3 T cell receptor beta chains from one sample sequenced in a study of radiation and T cells in renal cell carcinoma. Time point indicated: baseline pretreatment blood. Stated treatment: 15 Gy SBRT to primary tumor, nephrectomy 4 weeks later. The assay was immunoSEQ multiplex PCR, and TCRdb's table has in-frame clones only and misses some. The sample shows 140,000 to 150,000 clones, 88% of them seen only once. This specimen was blood, taken from a patient whose treatment included radiotherapy and nephrectomy. These receptors came from a woman in her 70s with renal cell carcinoma.

The V gene is TRBV6-1, the J gene TRBJ1-4; TRBD1 matches 9 bases. CDR3 length: 14 amino acids. CDR1 and CDR2 from the germline V gene are MNHNS and SASEGT. The ends lost 7 bases at V and 8 bases at J; junction bases unmatched: 8. The CDR3 sequence: CASMGKDRGEKLFF. CDR3 in DNA: TGTGCCAGCATGGGGAAGGACAGGGGCGAAAAACTGTTTTTT.

The chain is built from TRBV7-2 and TRBJ1-2, with a possible D match to TRBD1 (5 bases). The CDR3 consists of 16 residues. V was pared by 2 bases and J by 4 bases, with 17 bases between. Germline CDR1 reads SGHTA; CDR2 reads FQGNSA. CDR3 residues: CASSLKWTRDLYGYTF. For the CDR3, the DNA is TGTGCCAGCAGCTTAAAATGGACACGGGACCTCTATGGCTACACCTTC.

This clone appeared a few times. The rearrangement joins TRBV28 to TRBJ1-2; possibly TRBD1 for D (6 bases). CDR3 length equals 14 residues. Germline V gene lookup returns CDR1 MDHEN and CDR2 SYDVKM. V was clipped by 3 bases and J by 8 bases, with 16 bases between them. The CDR3 reads CASSLGHRVNGYTF. Here the CDR3 DNA reads TGTGCCAGCAGTTTGGGTCACAGGGTTAACGGCTACACCTTC.